Listed below are T cell receptor beta chains from one sample, sequenced in a study of OX40 agonist ivuxolimab in advanced cancers. Repertoires were generated with immunoSEQ multiplex PCR, while TCRdb's copy carries only in-frame clones and drops some. Of 60,000 to 90,000 clones detected, 65% to 85% appear once; the ten largest clones hold 0.76%. The sample in question was CD4+ or CD8+ T cells sorted from blood, obtained in a trial of the OX40 agonist ivuxolimab. The receptors originated from an adult with an advanced solid tumor such as melanoma, head and neck, liver or kidney cancer. Each CDR3 is given with its conserved first and last residue. The D gene is left open where the match is weak. Only part of the rows carry a size: once, few, many, or a class if the clone is expanded.

d_gene	v_gene	j_gene	abundance	len	CDR3aa	CDR3nt
NA	TRBV6-1	TRBJ1-5	NA	16	CASSEAWTAPEQPQHF	TGTGCCAGCAGTGAAGCCTGGACCGCTCCGGAGCAGCCCCAGCATTTT
NA	TRBV28	TRBJ2-7	NA	13	CASTLGGSYEQYF	TGTGCCAGCACCCTAGGCGGTTCCTACGAGCAGTACTTC
NA	TRBV5-1	TRBJ1-3	NA	15	CASSLGAGQGNTIYF	TGCGCCAGCAGCTTGGGGGCAGGGCAAGGAAACACCATATATTTT
NA	TRBV6-1	TRBJ2-7	NA	14	CASSTGLRVYEQYF	TGTGCCAGCAGTACTGGACTGAGGGTCTACGAGCAGTACTTC
NA	TRBV7-3	TRBJ2-3	NA	13	CASSPGGTDTQYF	TGTGCCAGCAGCCCCGGGGGAACAGATACGCAGTATTTT
TRBD1	TRBV11-1	TRBJ1-1	few	15	CASSFQSTGVTEAFF	TGTGCCAGCAGCTTCCAGTCAACAGGGGTTACTGAAGCTTTCTTT
NA	TRBV18	TRBJ2-5	NA	11	CASSQDETQYF	TGTGCCAGCTCACAGGATGAGACCCAGTACTTC
NA	TRBV5-5	TRBJ2-1	NA	15	CASSTQPPAYNEQFF	TGTGCCAGCAGCACCCAACCGCCAGCCTACAATGAGCAGTTCTTC
NA	TRBV5-1	TRBJ2-7	NA	14	CASSYTGDLYEQYF	TGCGCCAGCAGCTATACCGGGGACCTCTACGAGCAGTACTTC
TRBD1	TRBV6-5	TRBJ2-7	NA	14	CASSDRGLFYEQYF	TGTGCCAGCAGTGACAGGGGGCTGTTCTACGAGCAGTACTTC
TRBD1	TRBV7-9	TRBJ2-7	NA	14	CASRDRGAYEQQYF	TGTGCCAGCAGGGACAGGGGCGCCTACGAGCAGCAGTACTTC
NA	TRBV28	TRBJ1-6	NA	16	CASSSHGSSYNSPLHF	TGTGCCAGCAGTTCGCACGGGAGCTCCTATAATTCACCCCTCCACTTT
NA	TRBV6-6	TRBJ1-2	NA	14	CASSYSHSNYGYTF	TGTGCCAGCAGTTACTCTCACAGTAACTATGGCTACACCTTC
TRBD1	TRBV4-3	TRBJ1-1	NA	16	CASSQGGTGGYTEAFF	TGCGCCAGCAGCCAAGGAGGGACAGGGGGTTACACTGAAGCTTTCTTT
TRBD1	TRBV18	TRBJ2-7	few	14	CASSTGTGEYEQYF	TGTGCCAGCTCAACCGGGACAGGTGAATACGAGCAGTACTTC
NA	TRBV6-1	TRBJ1-2	NA	15	CASREGTGANYGYTF	TGTGCCAGCAGGGAGGGCACAGGCGCTAACTATGGCTACACCTTC
TRBD1	TRBV7-2	TRBJ1-2	NA	15	CASSPGQGYNYGYTF	TGTGCCAGCAGCCCAGGACAGGGGTATAACTATGGCTACACCTTC
TRBD2	TRBV5-4	TRBJ2-4	once	14	CASSRAGGRNIQYF	TGTGCCAGCAGTCGGGCGGGAGGACGAAACATTCAGTACTTC
NA	TRBV4-1	TRBJ2-2	NA	16	CASSHPDGLHTGELFF	TGCGCCAGCAGCCATCCCGACGGGCTCCACACCGGGGAGCTGTTTTTT
TRBD2	TRBV18	TRBJ2-2	NA	16	CASSPRLAGAVGELFF	TGTGCCAGCTCACCAAGGCTAGCGGGCGCGGTCGGGGAGCTGTTTTTT
NA	TRBV28	TRBJ1-4	NA	14	CASSWGRGNEKLFF	TGTGCCAGCAGTTGGGGGCGGGGAAATGAAAAACTGTTTTTT
NA	TRBV20-1	TRBJ2-7	NA	11	CSARSWNEQYF	TGCAGTGCTAGATCTTGGAACGAGCAGTACTTC
NA	TRBV7-6	TRBJ1-3	once	13	CASSSGSGNTIYF	TGTGCCAGCAGCTCGGGCTCTGGAAACACCATATATTTT
TRBD1	TRBV6-5	TRBJ1-2	NA	13	CASRDRTLYGYTF	TGTGCCAGCAGGGACAGGACGCTCTATGGCTACACCTTC
NA	TRBV6-5	TRBJ1-3	NA	14	CASSRDISGNTIYF	TGTGCCAGCAGTCGTGACATCTCTGGAAACACCATATATTTT
NA	TRBV12-2	TRBJ2-3	NA	15	CASRFPGDLTDTQYF	TGTGCAAGTCGCTTCCCGGGAGACCTTACTGATACGCAGTATTTT
NA	TRBV2	TRBJ2-4	NA	17	CASSEGLRDTLLNIQYF	TGTGCCAGCAGTGAAGGACTCCGGGACACACTCCTTAACATTCAGTACTTC
NA	TRBV7-2	TRBJ2-1	NA	13	CASSIGQTNEQFF	TGTGCCAGCAGCATCGGACAGACCAATGAGCAGTTCTTC
NA	TRBV7-9	TRBJ2-7	NA	11	CASSSTYEQYF	TGTGCCAGCAGCTCTACCTACGAGCAGTACTTC
NA	TRBV16	TRBJ1-2	few	13	CASSQGPNYGYTF	TGTGCCAGCAGCCAGGGGCCTAACTATGGCTACACCTTC
TRBD1	TRBV18	TRBJ1-3	NA	17	CASSQGQGGFSGNTIYF	TGTGCCAGCTCACAGGGACAGGGTGGATTCTCTGGAAACACCATATATTTT
TRBD2	TRBV5-6	TRBJ2-3	NA	16	CASSLLVSGNADTQYF	TGTGCCAGCAGCTTGCTCGTTAGCGGGAACGCAGATACGCAGTATTTT
TRBD2	TRBV7-6	TRBJ2-4	NA	17	CASSLAYSGGGKNIQYF	TGTGCCAGCAGCTTAGCGTACAGCGGGGGGGGCAAAAACATTCAGTACTTC
NA	TRBV25-1	TRBJ2-5	NA	15	CASSEPLRRQETQYF	TGTGCCAGCAGTGAACCCCTGAGGCGTCAAGAGACCCAGTACTTC
TRBD1	TRBV13	TRBJ1-1	NA	16	CASSSISRDRNTEAFF	TGTGCCAGCAGCTCCATTTCGAGGGACAGGAACACTGAAGCTTTCTTT
TRBD1	TRBV4-2	TRBJ1-2	few	14	CASSLGTGGEGYTF	TGTGCCAGCAGCCTCGGGACAGGGGGCGAGGGCTACACCTTC
TRBD2	TRBV14	TRBJ2-5	NA	13	CASSQREAGGVYF	TGTGCCAGCAGCCAACGGGAAGCGGGAGGCGTGTACTTC
TRBD2	TRBV5-1	TRBJ2-1	NA	16	CASSLGTSGAYNEQFF	TGCGCCAGCAGCTTAGGGACTAGCGGCGCCTACAATGAGCAGTTCTTC
NA	TRBV7-2	TRBJ2-3	NA	12	CASSYFTDTQYF	TGTGCCAGCAGCTATTTCACAGATACGCAGTATTTT
NA	TRBV18	TRBJ1-1	once	15	CASSPREGKNTEAFF	TGTGCCAGCTCACCCCGGGAGGGCAAGAACACTGAAGCTTTCTTT
TRBD2	TRBV12-5	TRBJ2-1	NA	16	CASGLGTSGRTEEQFF	TGTGCTAGTGGTTTAGGGACTAGCGGGAGAACGGAGGAGCAGTTCTTC
NA	TRBV5-1	TRBJ1-1	NA	12	CASSLQGDEAFF	TGCGCCAGCAGCTTACAGGGAGATGAAGCTTTCTTT